This T cell receptor beta chain was profiled in a study of TIL therapy for anti-PD-1-resistant metastatic lung cancer. Described time point: pre-treatment sample, taken before nivolumab and TIL therapy. The CDR3 runs to 14 residues. The ends lost 1 base at V and 3 bases at J; junction bases unmatched: 3. CDR1 is SGDLS and CDR2 is YYNGEE in the germline V gene. Sequencing used immunoSEQ v3. Clones were sequenced by immunoSEQ multiplex PCR, and TCRdb holds only the in-frame ones, with some missing. The sample carries around 59,000 clones, roughly 69% recorded once. This TCR came from a person between 25 and 80 years old with non-small cell lung cancer. This sequence joins TRBV9 and TRBJ1-2; TRBD1 matches 7 bases. The material was blood, obtained at baseline. In DNA, the CDR3 is TGTGCCAGCAGCGTAAGGGGGCTGGACTATGGCTACACCTTC. Translation gives CASSVRGLDYGYTF.